This TCR beta chain was sequenced in a study of response to subunit inactivated influenza vaccine. As to this clonotype: As yet, its antigen is unknown.

TCRdb called the RT-PCR reads again in MiXCR, with one record for every CDR3 protein. This table holds about 780,000 distinct CDR3 sequences, roughly 18% found once. Overall study findings and caveats: New T cells are recruited in small numbers by each seasonal influenza vaccination, according to the authors' suggestion.

The source of this sequence is a man aged 50-60 years who received an inactivated influenza vaccine. The material was PBMCs from blood, obtained roughly 5 days after vaccination.

CDR3 loop: CASSFPGQGRDEQYF. DNA for the CDR3: TGTGCCAGCAGTTTCCCGGGACAGGGGAGGGACGAGCAGTACTTC. J is TRBJ2-7 and V is TRBV28; 10 positions agree with TRBD1. The CDR3 is 15 amino acids. Looked up from germline, CDR1 is MDHEN and CDR2 is SYDVKM. The V segment lost 3 bases and the J segment 5 bases; nucleotides outside the gene matches: 7.